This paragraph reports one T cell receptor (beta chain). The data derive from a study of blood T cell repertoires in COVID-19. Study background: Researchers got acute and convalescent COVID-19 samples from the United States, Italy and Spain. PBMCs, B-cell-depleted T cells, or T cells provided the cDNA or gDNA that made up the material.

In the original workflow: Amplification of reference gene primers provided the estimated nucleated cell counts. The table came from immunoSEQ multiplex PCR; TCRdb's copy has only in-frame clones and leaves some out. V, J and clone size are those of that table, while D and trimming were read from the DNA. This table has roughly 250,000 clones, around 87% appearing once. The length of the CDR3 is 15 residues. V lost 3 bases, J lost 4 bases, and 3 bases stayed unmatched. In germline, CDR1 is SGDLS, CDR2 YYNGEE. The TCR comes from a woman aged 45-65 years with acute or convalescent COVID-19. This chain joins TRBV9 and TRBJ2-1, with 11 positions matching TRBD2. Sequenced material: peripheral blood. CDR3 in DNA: TGTGCCAGCAGCGACGGGACTAGCGGTTACAATGAGCAGTTCTTC. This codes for CASSDGTSGYNEQFF.